Shown below are 5 T cell receptor beta chains from a single sample sequenced in a study of T cell clonality in common variable immunodeficiency. General study findings and limits: In common variable immunodeficiency, TCR beta chains reportedly carried fewer deletions and N-nucleotide insertions.

Antigens of these TCRs are unknown. Sequenced by immunoSEQ multiplex PCR; TCRdb stores in-frame clones only, minus some. Altogether over 30,000 clones were found in the sample, and no singletons occur. Material for sequencing was peripheral blood mononuclear cells. These receptors were taken from a human donor with common variable immunodeficiency.

A remark on this clone: The read ends 3 residues early relative to the CDR3; the germline J gene fills the gap. The gene calls are TRBV19 and TRBJ2-3; the match to TRBD2 covers 11 bases. The length of the CDR3 is 16 residues. Germline V lookup: CDR1 LNHDA, CDR2 SQIVND (reference sequence). The J segment lost 2 bases and the V segment lost 2 bases, leaving 3 bases of the junction unmatched. CDR3 loop: CASSILAGGATDTQYF. The sequenced part of the CDR3 DNA is TGTGCCAGTAGTATACTAGCGGGGGGTGCCACAGATACG.

This clone was recorded many times. The read falls 3 residues short of the CDR3 end, and the missing part is taken from the germline J gene. The J gene is TRBJ1-1, the V gene TRBV2; 7 bases are shared with TRBD1. From germline, CDR1 is SNHLY and CDR2 FYNNEI. V was pared by 5 bases and J by 7 bases, with 4 bases of the junction left unmatched. CDR3 length: 12 amino acids. CDR3 region: CASSPTGLEAFF. Partial CDR3 DNA: TGTGCCAGCAGTCCGACAGGGCTTGAA.

With respect to this clone: Read sequence stops 3 residues before the CDR3 end, and the germline J gene provides the missing end. The chain links TRBV7-9 to TRBJ1-1; 10 bases align to TRBD1. Trimming at V came to 5 bases and at J to 6 bases, leaving 9 bases not matched to a gene. This CDR3 spans 15 amino acids. Looked up from germline, CDR1 is SEHNR and CDR2 is FQNEAQ (reference sequence). The covered CDR3 bases are TGTGCCAGCAGCGAGCGACAGGGGGCCTGGGCTGAA. It yields the protein CASSERQGAWAE. The CDR3, in full, reads CASSERQGAWAEAFF.

A note on this clone: The read halts 3 residues ahead of the CDR3 end, with the missing end drawn from the germline J gene. This sequence joins TRBV6-1 and TRBJ2-6; the D gene is possibly TRBD1 (5 bases). This CDR3 region has 18 residues. V lost 2 bases to trimming and J lost 2 bases, with 16 bases between them. Germline assignment: CDR1 MNHNS and CDR2 SASEGT. CDR3 protein: CASSERTTQAAGANVLTF. The part of the CDR3 DNA that was read is TGTGCCAGCAGTGAACGAACGACACAGGCGGCTGGGGCCAACGTC.

This clone was observed at least ten times. The read halts 3 residues ahead of the CDR3 end, with the missing end drawn from the germline J gene. This sequence joins TRBV5-6 and TRBJ2-2; the match to TRBD1 covers 10 bases. Germline CDR1 SGHDT, CDR2 YYEEEE. The trim removed 3 bases at V and 5 bases at J, leaving 4 bases unmatched. The CDR3 sequence is 15 residues long. The DNA read from the CDR3 is TGTGCCAGCAGCTGGGGGACAGGGGATACCGGGGAG. It encodes CASSWGTGDTGE. The whole CDR3 is CASSWGTGDTGELFF.